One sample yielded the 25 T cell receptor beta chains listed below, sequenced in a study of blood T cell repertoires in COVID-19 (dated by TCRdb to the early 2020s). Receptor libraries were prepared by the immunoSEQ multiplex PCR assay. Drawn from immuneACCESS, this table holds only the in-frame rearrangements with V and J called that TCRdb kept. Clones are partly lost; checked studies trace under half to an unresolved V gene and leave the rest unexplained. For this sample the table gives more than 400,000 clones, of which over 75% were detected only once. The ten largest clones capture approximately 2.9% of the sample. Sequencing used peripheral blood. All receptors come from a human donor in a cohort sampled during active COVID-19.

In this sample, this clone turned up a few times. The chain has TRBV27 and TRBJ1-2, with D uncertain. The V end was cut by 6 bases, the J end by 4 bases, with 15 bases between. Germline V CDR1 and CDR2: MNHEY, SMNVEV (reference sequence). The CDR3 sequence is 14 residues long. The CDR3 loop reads CASSRDFDAYGYTF. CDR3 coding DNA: TGTGCCAGCAGCCGGGATTTTGACGCCTATGGCTACACCTTC.

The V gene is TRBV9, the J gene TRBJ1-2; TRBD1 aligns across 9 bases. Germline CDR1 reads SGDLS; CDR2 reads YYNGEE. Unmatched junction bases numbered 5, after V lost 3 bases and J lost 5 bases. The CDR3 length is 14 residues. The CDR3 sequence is CASSDRGLEYGYTF. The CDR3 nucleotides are TGTGCCAGCAGCGACAGGGGGCTCGAATATGGCTACACCTTC.

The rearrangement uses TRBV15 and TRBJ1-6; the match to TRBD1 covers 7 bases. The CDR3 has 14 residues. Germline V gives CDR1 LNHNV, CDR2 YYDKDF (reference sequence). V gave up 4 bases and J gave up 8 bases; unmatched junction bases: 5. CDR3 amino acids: CATSKTGKDSPLHF. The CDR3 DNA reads TGTGCCACCAGCAAGACAGGGAAGGATTCACCCCTCCACTTT.

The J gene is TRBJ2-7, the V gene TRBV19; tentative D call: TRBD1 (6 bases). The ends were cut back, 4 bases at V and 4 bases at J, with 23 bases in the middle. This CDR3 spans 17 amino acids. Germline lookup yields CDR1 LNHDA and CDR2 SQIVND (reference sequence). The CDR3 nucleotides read TGTGCCAGTAGTACTGTCGGACAGTGGAGTTCATTGTACGAGCAGTACTTC. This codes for CASSTVGQWSSLYEQYF.

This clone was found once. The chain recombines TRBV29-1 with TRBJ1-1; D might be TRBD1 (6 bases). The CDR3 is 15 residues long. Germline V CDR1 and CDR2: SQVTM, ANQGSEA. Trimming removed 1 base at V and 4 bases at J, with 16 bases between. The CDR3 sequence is CSVEGPSRGGTEAFF. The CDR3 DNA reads TGCAGCGTTGAAGGGCCAAGCAGGGGCGGCACTGAAGCTTTCTTT.

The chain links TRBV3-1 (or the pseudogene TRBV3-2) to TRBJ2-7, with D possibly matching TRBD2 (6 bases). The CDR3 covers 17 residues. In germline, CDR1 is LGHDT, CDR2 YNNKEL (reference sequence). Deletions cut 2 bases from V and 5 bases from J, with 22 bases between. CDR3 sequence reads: CASSQPSTGLTVDEQYF. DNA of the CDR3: TGTGCCAGCAGCCAACCTTCTACGGGACTCACCGTCGACGAGCAGTACTTC.

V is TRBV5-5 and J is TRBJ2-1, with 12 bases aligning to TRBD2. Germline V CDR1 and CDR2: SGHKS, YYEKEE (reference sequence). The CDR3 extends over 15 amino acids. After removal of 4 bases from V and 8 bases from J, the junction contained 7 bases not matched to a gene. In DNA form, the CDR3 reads TGTGCCAGCAGCCCGACTAGCGGGAGTGTCGATGAGCAGTTCTTC. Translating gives CASSPTSGSVDEQFF.

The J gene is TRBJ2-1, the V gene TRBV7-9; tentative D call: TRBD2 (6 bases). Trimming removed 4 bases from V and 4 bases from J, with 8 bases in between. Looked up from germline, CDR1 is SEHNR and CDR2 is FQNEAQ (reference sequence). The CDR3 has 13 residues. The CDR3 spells CASSWDSYNEQFF. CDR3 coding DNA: TGTGCCAGCAGCTGGGACTCTTACAATGAGCAGTTCTTC.

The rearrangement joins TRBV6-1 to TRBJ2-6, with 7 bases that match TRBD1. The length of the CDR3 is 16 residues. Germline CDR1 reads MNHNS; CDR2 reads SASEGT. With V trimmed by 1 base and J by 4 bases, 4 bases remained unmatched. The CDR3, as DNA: TGTGCCAGCAGTGAAGAAGGGGGCTCCGGGGCCAACGTCCTGACTTTC. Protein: CASSEEGGSGANVLTF.

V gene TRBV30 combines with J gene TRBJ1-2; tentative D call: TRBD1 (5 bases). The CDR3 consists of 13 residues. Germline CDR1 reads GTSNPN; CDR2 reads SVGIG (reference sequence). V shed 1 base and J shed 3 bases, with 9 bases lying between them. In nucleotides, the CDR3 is TGTGCCTGGAGTGGGGACTGGGACTATGGCTACACCTTC. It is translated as CAWSGDWDYGYTF.

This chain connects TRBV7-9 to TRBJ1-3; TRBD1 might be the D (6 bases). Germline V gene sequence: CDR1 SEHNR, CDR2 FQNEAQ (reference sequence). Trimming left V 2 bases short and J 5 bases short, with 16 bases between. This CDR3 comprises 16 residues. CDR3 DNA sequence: TGTGCCAGCAGCTTACTTAACAGGGTGGGCAGAAACACCATATATTTT. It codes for CASSLLNRVGRNTIYF. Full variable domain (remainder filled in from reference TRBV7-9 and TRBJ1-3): DTGVSQNPRHKITKRGQNVTFRCDPISEHNRLYWYRQTLGQGPEFLTYFQNEAQLEKSRLLSDRFSAERPKGSFSTLEIQRTEQGDSAMYLCASSLLNRVGRNTIYFGEGSWLTVV.

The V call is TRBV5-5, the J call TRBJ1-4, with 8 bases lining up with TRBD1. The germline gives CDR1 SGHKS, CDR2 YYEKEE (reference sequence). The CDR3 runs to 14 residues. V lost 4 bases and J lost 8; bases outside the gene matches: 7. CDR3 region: CASSPGGGEEKLFF. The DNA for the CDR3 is TGTGCCAGCAGCCCAGGGGGCGGGGAGGAAAAACTGTTTTTT. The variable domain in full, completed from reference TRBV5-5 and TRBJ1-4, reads DAGVTQSPTHLIKTRGQQVTLRCSPISGHKSVSWYQQVLGQGPQFIFQYYEKEERGRGNFPDRFSARQFPNYSSELNVNALLLGDSALYLCASSPGGGEEKLFFGSGTQLSVL.

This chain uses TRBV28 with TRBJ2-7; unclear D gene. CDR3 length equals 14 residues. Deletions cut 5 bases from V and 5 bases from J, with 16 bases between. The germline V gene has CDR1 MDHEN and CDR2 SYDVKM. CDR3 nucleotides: TGTGCCAGCAGTCCCTCGAAACTAAATCACGAGCAGTACTTC. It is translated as CASSPSKLNHEQYF.

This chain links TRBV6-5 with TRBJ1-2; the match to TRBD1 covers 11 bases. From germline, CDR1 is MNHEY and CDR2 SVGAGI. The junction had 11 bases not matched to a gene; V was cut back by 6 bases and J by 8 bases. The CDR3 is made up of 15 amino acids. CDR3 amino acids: CASSSTRDRGFGYTF. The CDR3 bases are TGTGCCAGCAGCTCCACCCGGGACAGGGGGTTCGGCTACACCTTC.

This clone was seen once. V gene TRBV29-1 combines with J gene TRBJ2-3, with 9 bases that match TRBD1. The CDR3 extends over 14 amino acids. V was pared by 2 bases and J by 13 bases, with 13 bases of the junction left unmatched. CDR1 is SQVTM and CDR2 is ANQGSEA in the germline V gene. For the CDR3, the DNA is TGCAGCGTTGAACCCACAGGGGGCGGTGGTCCAAAGTATTTT. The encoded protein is CSVEPTGGGGPKYF.

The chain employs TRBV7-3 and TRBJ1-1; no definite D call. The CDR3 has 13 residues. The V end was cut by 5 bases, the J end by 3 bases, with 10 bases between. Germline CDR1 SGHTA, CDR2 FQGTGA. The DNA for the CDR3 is TGTGCCAGCAGCCCCTCACTTGACACTGAAGCTTTCTTT. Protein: CASSPSLDTEAFF.

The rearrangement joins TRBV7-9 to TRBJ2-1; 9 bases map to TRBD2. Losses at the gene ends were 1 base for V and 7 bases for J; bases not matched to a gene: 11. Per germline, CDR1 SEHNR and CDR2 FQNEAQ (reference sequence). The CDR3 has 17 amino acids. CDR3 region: CASSLGPVAGGRNEQFF. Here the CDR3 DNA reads TGTGCCAGCAGCTTAGGACCAGTTGCGGGAGGGAGGAATGAGCAGTTCTTC.

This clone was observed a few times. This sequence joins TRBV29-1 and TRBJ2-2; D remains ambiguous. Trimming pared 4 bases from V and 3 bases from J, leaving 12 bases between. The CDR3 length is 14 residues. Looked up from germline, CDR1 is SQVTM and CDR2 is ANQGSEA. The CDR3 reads CSVGGDSYTGELFF. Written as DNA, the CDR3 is TGCAGCGTTGGAGGCGACTCCTACACCGGGGAGCTGTTTTTT.

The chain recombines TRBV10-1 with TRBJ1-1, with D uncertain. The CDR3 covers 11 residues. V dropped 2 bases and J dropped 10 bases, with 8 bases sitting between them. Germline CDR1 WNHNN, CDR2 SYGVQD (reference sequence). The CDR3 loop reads CASSEGRLAFF. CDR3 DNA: TGCGCCAGCAGTGAGGGGAGACTAGCTTTCTTT.

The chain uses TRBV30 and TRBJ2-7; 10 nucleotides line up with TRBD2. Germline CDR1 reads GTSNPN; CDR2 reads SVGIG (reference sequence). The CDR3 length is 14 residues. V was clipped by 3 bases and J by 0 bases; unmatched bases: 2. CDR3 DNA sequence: TGTGCCTGGAGAGGACTAGCGGACTCCTACGAGCAGTACTTC. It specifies CAWRGLADSYEQYF. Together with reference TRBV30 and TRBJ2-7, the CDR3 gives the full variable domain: SQTIHQWPATLVQPVGSPLSLECTVEGTSNPNLYWYRQAAGRGLQLLFYSVGIGQISSEVPQNLSASRPQDRQFILSSKKLLLSDSGFYLCAWRGLADSYEQYFGPGTRLTVT.

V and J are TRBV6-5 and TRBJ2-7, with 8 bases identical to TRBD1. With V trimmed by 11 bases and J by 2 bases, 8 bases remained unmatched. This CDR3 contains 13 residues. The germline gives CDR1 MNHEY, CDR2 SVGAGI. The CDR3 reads CAYSRDRTYEQYF. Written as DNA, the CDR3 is TGTGCCTATTCACGGGACAGGACCTACGAGCAGTACTTC.

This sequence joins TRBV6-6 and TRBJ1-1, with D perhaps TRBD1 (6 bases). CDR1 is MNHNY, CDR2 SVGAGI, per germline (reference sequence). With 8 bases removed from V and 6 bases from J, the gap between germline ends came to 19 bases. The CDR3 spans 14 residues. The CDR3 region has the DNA TGTGCCAGCGGTCGGACAGACCCTTTCGCTGAAGCTTTCTTT. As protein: CASGRTDPFAEAFF.

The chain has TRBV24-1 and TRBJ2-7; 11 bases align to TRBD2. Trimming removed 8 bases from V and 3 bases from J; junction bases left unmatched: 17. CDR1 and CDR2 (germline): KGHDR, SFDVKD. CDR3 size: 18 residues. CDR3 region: CATNPTTSGERQNYEQYF. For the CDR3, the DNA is TGTGCCACCAATCCTACGACTAGCGGGGAACGACAAAACTACGAGCAGTACTTC.

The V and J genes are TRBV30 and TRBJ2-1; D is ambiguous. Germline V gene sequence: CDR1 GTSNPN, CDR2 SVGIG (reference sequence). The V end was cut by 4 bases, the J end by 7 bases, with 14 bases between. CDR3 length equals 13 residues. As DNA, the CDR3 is TGTGCCTGGAACGTCCCTTCGAGGAATGAGCAGTTCTTC. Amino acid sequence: CAWNVPSRNEQFF.

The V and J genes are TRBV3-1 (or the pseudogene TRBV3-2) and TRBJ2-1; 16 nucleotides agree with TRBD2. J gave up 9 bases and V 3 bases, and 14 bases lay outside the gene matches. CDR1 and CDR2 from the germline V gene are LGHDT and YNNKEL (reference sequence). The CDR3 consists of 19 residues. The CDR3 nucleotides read TGTGCCAGCAGCCACCGACCCGAATTGGGACTAGCGGGAGGGTCTGAGCAGTTCTTC. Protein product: CASSHRPELGLAGGSEQFF.